This TCR beta chain was retrieved from a study of metastatic and nonmetastatic thyroid tumors. Germline lookup yields CDR1 MNHEY and CDR2 SVGEGT. This CDR3 contains 12 residues. Trimming stripped 3 bases from V and 5 bases from J, with 6 bases between. Not a single patient had been given any form of treatment at any point before undergoing thyroid surgery. TCRdb used MiXCR to call clones anew from the PCR reads. The repertoire has roughly 75,000 clones, about 12% of them found once; the top ten carry 7% to 10%. This clone was counted ten times or more. The sequenced material came from tumor tissue. The source is a female donor with papillary thyroid cancer or a benign thyroid nodule (not recorded which). Some clones in this sample may be carry-over from other donors' samples. The V gene is TRBV6-2 or TRBV6-3, the J gene TRBJ2-3, with a possible D match to TRBD1 (5 bases). The CDR3 bases are TGTGCCAGCAGTTATCAGGGAGATACGCAGTATTTT. As protein: CASSYQGDTQYF.